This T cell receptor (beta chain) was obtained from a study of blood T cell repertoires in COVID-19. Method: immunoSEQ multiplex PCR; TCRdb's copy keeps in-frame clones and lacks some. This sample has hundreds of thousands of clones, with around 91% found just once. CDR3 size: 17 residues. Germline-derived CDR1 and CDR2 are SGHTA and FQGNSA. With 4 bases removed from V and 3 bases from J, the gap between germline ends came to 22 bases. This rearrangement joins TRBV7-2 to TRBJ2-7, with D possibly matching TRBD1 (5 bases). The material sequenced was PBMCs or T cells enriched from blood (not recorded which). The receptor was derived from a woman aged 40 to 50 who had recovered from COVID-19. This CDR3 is CASSYSYTPTDHYEQYF. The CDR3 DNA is TGTGCCAGCAGCTACTCCTATACACCGACAGATCACTACGAGCAGTACTTC.